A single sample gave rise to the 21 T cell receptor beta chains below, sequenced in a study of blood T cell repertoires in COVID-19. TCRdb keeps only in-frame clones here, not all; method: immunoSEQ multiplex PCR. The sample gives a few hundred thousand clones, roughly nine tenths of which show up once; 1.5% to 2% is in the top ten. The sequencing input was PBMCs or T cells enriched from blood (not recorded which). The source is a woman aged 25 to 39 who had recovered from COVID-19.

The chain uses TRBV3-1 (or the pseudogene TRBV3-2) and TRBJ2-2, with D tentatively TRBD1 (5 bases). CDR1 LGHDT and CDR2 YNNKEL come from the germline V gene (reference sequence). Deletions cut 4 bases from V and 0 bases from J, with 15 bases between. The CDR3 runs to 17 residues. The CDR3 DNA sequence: TGTGCCAGCAGCCCCCTGTCTGACAGACCGAACACCGGGGAGCTGTTTTTT. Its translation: CASSPLSDRPNTGELFF.

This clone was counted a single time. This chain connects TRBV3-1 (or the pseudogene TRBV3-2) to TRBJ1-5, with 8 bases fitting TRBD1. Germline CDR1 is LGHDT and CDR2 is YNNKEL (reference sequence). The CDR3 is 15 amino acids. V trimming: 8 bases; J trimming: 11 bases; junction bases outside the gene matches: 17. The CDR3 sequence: CASLHQGAGARSQHF. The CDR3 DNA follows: TGTGCCAGCCTCCATCAGGGGGCGGGGGCACGGTCCCAGCATTTT.

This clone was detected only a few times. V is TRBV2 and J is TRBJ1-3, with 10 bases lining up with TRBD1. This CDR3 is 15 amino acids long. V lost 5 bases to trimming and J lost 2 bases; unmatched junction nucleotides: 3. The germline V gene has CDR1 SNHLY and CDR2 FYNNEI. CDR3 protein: CASSPDRGPGNTIYF. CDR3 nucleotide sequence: TGTGCCAGCAGTCCCGACAGGGGGCCTGGAAACACCATATATTTT.

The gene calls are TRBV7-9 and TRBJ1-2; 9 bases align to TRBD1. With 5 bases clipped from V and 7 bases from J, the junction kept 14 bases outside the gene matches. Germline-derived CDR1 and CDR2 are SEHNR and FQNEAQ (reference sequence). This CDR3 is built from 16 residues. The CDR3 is CASSQRSPGQGRGYTF. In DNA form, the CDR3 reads TGTGCCAGCAGCCAAAGGAGTCCGGGACAGGGTCGTGGCTACACCTTC.

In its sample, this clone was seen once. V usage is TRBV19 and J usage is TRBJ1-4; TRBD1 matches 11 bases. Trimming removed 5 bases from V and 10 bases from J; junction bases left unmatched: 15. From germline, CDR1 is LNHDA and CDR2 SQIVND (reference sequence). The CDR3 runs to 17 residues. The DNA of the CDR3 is TGTGCCAGTAGTTGGCGGGGACAGGGGGGAAATGTTGGAAAACTGTTTTTT. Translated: CASSWRGQGGNVGKLFF.

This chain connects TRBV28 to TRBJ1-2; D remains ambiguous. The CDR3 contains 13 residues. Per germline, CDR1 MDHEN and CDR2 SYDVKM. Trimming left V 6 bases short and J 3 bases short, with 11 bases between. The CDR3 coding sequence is TGTGCCAGCAGCCAGACGGGGTACTATGGCTACACCTTC. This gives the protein CASSQTGYYGYTF.

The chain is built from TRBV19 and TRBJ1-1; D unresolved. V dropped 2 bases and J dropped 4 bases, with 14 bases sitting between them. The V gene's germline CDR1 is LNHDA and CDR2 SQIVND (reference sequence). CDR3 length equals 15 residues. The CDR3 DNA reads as TGTGCCAGTAGTATACAGGCCTCCCCGAGCACTGAAGCTTTCTTT. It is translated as CASSIQASPSTEAFF.

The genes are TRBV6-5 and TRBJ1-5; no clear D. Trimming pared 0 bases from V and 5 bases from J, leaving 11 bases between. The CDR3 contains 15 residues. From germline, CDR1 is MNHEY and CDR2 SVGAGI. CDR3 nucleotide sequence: TGTGCCAGCAGTTACTCATCGGAGTCTGATCAGCCCCAGCATTTT. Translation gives CASSYSSESDQPQHF.

This CDR3 is CASSVGQGGEPQHF. The CDR3 nucleotides read TGTGCCAGCTCCGTGGGACAGGGCGGGGAGCCCCAGCATTTT. The J gene is TRBJ1-5, the V gene TRBV18; the match to TRBD1 covers 9 bases. This CDR3 comprises 14 residues. Losses at the gene ends were 6 bases for V and 8 bases for J; bases not matched to a gene: 8. Germline CDR1 is KGHSH and CDR2 is LQKENI.

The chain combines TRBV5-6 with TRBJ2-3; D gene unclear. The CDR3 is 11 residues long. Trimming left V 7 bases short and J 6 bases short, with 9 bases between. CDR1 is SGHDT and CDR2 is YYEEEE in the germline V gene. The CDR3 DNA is TGTGCCAGCGGGCGCCCCGATACGCAGTATTTT. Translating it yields CASGRPDTQYF.

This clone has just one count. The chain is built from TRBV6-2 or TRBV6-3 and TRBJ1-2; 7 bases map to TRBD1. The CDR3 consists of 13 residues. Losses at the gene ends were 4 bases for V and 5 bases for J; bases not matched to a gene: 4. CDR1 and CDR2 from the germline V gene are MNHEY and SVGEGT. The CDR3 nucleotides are TGTGCCAGCAGTTTGTCGGGACAGTATGGCTACACCTTC. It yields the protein CASSLSGQYGYTF.

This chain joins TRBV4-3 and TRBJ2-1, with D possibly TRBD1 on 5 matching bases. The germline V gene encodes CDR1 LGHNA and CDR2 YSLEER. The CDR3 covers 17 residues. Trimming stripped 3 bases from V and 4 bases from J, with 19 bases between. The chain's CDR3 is CASSHVVTGEDYNEQFF. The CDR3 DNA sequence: TGCGCCAGCAGCCATGTTGTAACAGGAGAAGATTACAATGAGCAGTTCTTC.

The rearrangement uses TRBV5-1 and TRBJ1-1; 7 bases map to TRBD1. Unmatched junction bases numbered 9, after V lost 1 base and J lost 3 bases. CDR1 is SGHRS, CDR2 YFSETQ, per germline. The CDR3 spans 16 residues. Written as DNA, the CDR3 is TGCGCCAGCAGCTTGATCGCGACAGGGTTCGACACTGAAGCTTTCTTT. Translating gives CASSLIATGFDTEAFF.

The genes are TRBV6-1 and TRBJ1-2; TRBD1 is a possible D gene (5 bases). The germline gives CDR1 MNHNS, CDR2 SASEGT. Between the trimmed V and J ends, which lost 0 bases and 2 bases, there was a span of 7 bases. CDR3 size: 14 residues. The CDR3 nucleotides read TGTGCCAGCAGTGAAGCGGGGGGGAACTATGGCTACACCTTC. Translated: CASSEAGGNYGYTF.

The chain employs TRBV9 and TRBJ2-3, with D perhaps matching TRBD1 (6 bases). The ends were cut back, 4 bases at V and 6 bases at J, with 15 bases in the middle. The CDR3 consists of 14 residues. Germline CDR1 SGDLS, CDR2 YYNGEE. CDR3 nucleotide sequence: TGTGCCAGCAGCTTGGGACCTCAGGGGGATACGCAGTATTTT. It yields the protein CASSLGPQGDTQYF.

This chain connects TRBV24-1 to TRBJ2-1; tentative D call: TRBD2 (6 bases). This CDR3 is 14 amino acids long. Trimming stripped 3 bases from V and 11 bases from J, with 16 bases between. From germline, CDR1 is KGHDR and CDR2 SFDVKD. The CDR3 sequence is CATSDPTRTTQQFF. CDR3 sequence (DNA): TGTGCCACCAGTGATCCGACAAGGACTACCCAGCAGTTCTTC.

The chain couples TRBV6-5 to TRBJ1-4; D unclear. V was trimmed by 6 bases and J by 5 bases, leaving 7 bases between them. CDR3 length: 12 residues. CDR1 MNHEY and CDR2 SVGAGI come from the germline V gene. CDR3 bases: TGTGCCAGCAGGAGGAACAATGAAAAACTGTTTTTT. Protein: CASRRNNEKLFF.

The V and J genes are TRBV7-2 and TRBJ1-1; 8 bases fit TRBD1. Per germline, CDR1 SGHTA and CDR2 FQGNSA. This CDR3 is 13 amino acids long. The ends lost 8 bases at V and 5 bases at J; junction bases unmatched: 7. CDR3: CASGQGAITEAFF. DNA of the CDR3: TGTGCCAGCGGGCAGGGGGCAATTACTGAAGCTTTCTTT.

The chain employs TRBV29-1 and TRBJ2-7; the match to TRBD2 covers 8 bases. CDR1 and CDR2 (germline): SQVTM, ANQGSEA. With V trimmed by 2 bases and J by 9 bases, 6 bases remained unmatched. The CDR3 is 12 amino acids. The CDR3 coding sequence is TGCAGCGTTGAAAGAGGGGCGGGAGGGCAGTACTTC. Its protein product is CSVERGAGGQYF.

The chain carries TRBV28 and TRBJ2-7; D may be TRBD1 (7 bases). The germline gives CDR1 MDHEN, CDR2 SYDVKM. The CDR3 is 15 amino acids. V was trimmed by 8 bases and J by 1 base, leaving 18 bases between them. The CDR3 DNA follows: TGTGCCAGCTATGGGAGGACAGGCAGATCCTACGAGCAGTACTTC. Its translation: CASYGRTGRSYEQYF.

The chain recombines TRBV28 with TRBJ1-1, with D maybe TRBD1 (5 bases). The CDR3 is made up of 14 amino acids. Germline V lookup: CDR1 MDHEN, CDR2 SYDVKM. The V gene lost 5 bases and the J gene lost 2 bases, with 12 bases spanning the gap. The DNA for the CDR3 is TGTGCCAGCAGTAGGGGACTGATAAACACTGAAGCTTTCTTT. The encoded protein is CASSRGLINTEAFF.